Shown below are 18 T cell receptor beta chains from a single sample sequenced in a study of T cell responses to AZD1222 COVID-19 vaccine. Clones were sequenced by immunoSEQ multiplex PCR, and TCRdb holds only the in-frame ones, with some missing. Of approximately 100,000 clones listed, about 90% are singletons. The material was peripheral blood, obtained on day 0 of AZD1222 vaccination. The receptors were gathered from an adult in good health.

The chain employs TRBV19 and TRBJ1-2, with D possibly matching TRBD1 (6 bases). Germline CDR1 is LNHDA and CDR2 is SQIVND (reference sequence). The ends were cut back, 4 bases at V and 4 bases at J, with 10 bases in the middle. This CDR3 comprises 13 residues. CDR3 in DNA: TGTGCCAGTAGTACCTCACAGGGCTATGGCTACACCTTC. Residues: CASSTSQGYGYTF.

V and J are TRBV7-8 and TRBJ2-7; maybe TRBD2 (5 bases). CDR3 length equals 15 residues. Germline CDR1 is SGHVS and CDR2 is FQNEAQ. Trimming removed 5 bases from V and 3 bases from J, with 17 bases in between. In DNA form, the CDR3 reads TGTGCCAGCAGCCCGGGTCGAGGGAAGAACTACGAGCAGTACTTC. Its protein is CASSPGRGKNYEQYF.

The rearrangement links TRBV4-3 to TRBJ1-6; TRBD1 matches at 7 bases. With 3 bases clipped from V and 10 bases from J, the junction kept 12 bases outside the gene matches. Germline V gives CDR1 LGHNA, CDR2 YSLEER. The CDR3 length is 16 residues. This CDR3 is CASSQDPDRVGSPLHF. The CDR3 bases are TGCGCCAGCAGCCAGGACCCCGACAGGGTGGGATCACCCCTCCACTTT.

The chain combines TRBV7-2 with TRBJ2-3; 8 bases are a match to TRBD2. This CDR3 contains 15 residues. V was pared by 5 bases and J by 2 bases, with 6 bases of the junction left unmatched. CDR1 and CDR2 from the germline V gene are SGHTA and FQGNSA. DNA of the CDR3: TGTGCCAGCAGCCCCGGGAGGGGGAACACAGATACGCAGTATTTT. Encoded protein: CASSPGRGNTDTQYF. Looking up the rest from reference TRBV7-2 and TRBJ2-3 gives the full variable domain: GAGVSQSPSNKVTEKGKDVELRCDPISGHTALYWYRQSLGQGLEFLIYFQGNSAPDKSGLPSDRFSAERTGGSVSTLTIQRTQQEDSAVYLCASSPGRGNTDTQYFGPGTRLTVL.

The chain is built from TRBV15 and TRBJ2-7; 7 bases are a match to TRBD2. CDR3 size: 13 residues. Per germline, CDR1 LNHNV and CDR2 YYDKDF (reference sequence). J was trimmed by 3 bases and V by 3 bases; bases with no gene match: 2. The CDR3 loop reads CATSSGLDYEQYF. In nucleotides, the CDR3 is TGTGCCACCAGCAGCGGACTAGACTACGAGCAGTACTTC. The entire variable domain, with the rest obtained from reference TRBV15 and TRBJ2-7, is as follows: DAMVIQNPRYQVTQFGKPVTLSCSQTLNHNVMYWYQQKSSQAPKLLFHYYDKDFNNEADTPDNFQSRRPNTSFCFLDIRSPGLGDTAMYLCATSSGLDYEQYFGPGTRLTVT.

This chain uses TRBV6-6 with TRBJ1-5, with D tentatively TRBD1 (5 bases). This CDR3 has 12 residues. V lost 4 bases to trimming and J lost 7 bases, with 8 bases between them. Germline loops: CDR1 MNHNY, CDR2 SVGAGI (reference sequence). The CDR3 DNA follows: TGTGCCAGCAGTTTAGGGGAGCAGCCCCAGCATTTT. Translated, it gives CASSLGEQPQHF.

The chain carries TRBV15 and TRBJ2-5; no definite D call. CDR3 length: 14 residues. V lost 1 base, J lost 1 base, and 7 bases lay in between. Germline V CDR1 and CDR2: LNHNV, YYDKDF (reference sequence). The CDR3 sequence is CATSRVQTQETQYF. CDR3 coding DNA: TGTGCCACCAGCAGAGTACAGACCCAAGAGACCCAGTACTTC.

V gene TRBV29-1 combines with J gene TRBJ2-7, with 8 positions matching TRBD1. This CDR3 spans 14 amino acids. Trimming removed 4 bases from V and 4 bases from J; junction bases left unmatched: 9. The V gene's germline CDR1 is SQVTM and CDR2 ANQGSEA. The CDR3 loop reads CSVVEITGGYEQYF. The CDR3 bases are TGCAGCGTTGTAGAAATAACAGGGGGTTACGAGCAGTACTTC.

The chain recombines TRBV3-1 (or the pseudogene TRBV3-2) with TRBJ2-5; D gene ambiguous. The CDR3 has 16 amino acids. Germline-derived CDR1 and CDR2 are LGHDT and YNNKEL (reference sequence). V was cut by 2 bases and J by 4 bases, with 17 bases left in between. CDR3 residues: CASSQPLTKRGETQYF. In DNA form, the CDR3 reads TGTGCCAGCAGCCAACCCCTGACGAAGCGAGGAGAGACCCAGTACTTC.

The chain couples TRBV6-5 to TRBJ1-1; unclear D gene. V dropped 7 bases and J dropped 1 base, with 4 bases sitting between them. This CDR3 comprises 11 residues. The germline CDR1 and CDR2 sequences are MNHEY and SVGAGI. This CDR3 is CASIQNTEAFF. CDR3 sequence (DNA): TGTGCCAGCATTCAGAACACTGAAGCTTTCTTT.

The rearrangement uses TRBV30 and TRBJ2-5; TRBD2 is a possible D gene (6 bases). This CDR3 has 13 residues. V lost 4 bases to trimming and J lost 0 bases, with 9 bases between them. The germline V gene has CDR1 GTSNPN and CDR2 SVGIG (reference sequence). The CDR3 spells CAWNRGYQETQYF. The CDR3 coding sequence is TGTGCCTGGAACCGGGGGTACCAAGAGACCCAGTACTTC.

V and J are TRBV7-3 and TRBJ1-3; 7 positions agree with TRBD1. J was trimmed by 8 bases and V by 3 bases; bases with no gene match: 4. This CDR3 comprises 13 residues. Germline V gene data show CDR1 as SGHTA and CDR2 as FQGTGA. CDR3 loop: CASSLNQGDTIYF. DNA for the CDR3: TGTGCCAGCAGCTTGAACCAGGGGGACACCATATATTTT.

A remark on this clone: The sample contains more than one DNA sequence encoding this CDR3. V gene TRBV7-9 combines with J gene TRBJ1-3; D unresolved. V was trimmed by 2 bases and J by 0 bases, leaving 5 bases between them. Germline CDR1 is SEHNR and CDR2 is FQNEAQ (reference sequence). This CDR3 has 14 residues. This CDR3 is CASSLTVSGNTIYF. The CDR3 DNA is TGTGCCAGCAGCTTAACGGTCTCTGGAAACACCATATATTTT. Full variable domain (outside the CDR3, taken from reference TRBV7-9 and TRBJ1-3): DTGVSQNPRHKITKRGQNVTFRCDPISEHNRLYWYRQTLGQGPEFLTYFQNEAQLEKSRLLSDRFSAERPKGSFSTLEIQRTEQGDSAMYLCASSLTVSGNTIYFGEGSWLTVV.

In DNA, the CDR3 is TGTGCCAGCAGTTCGAGACTAGCGGGAGGTCGGGAGACCCAGTACTTC. It encodes CASSSRLAGGRETQYF. The chain recombines TRBV6-5 with TRBJ2-5, with 13 bases identical to TRBD2. Unmatched junction bases numbered 7, after V lost 4 bases and J lost 5 bases. The CDR3 length is 16 residues. CDR1 is MNHEY and CDR2 is SVGAGI in the germline V gene.

Regarding this clone: Because the CDR3 is missing its conserved closing phenylalanine or tryptophan, this is likely a read error. The chain recombines TRBV5-4 with TRBJ1-6, with a tentative D call TRBD1 (6 bases). CDR3 size: 18 residues. The germline V gene has CDR1 SGHNT and CDR2 YYREEE (reference sequence). The germline V and J ends were trimmed by 3 bases and 2 bases, with 18 bases remaining between them. In DNA, the CDR3 is TGTGCCAGCAGCTCCCCCCGGGGGGCTCGGGCCTATAATTCACCCCTCCACCTT. Translation: CASSSPRGARAYNSPLHL.

This clone was picked up a small number of times. The rearrangement joins TRBV4-3 to TRBJ1-5, with D unresolved. This CDR3 has 13 residues. Trimming took 0 bases from V and 6 from J, leaving 6 bases between them. Germline V gene lookup returns CDR1 LGHNA and CDR2 YSLEER. CDR3 bases: TGCGCCAGCAGCCAAGATTTGAGTCAGCCCCAGCATTTT. It translates to CASSQDLSQPQHF.

This clone has a handful of counts. This rearrangement joins TRBV4-2 to TRBJ1-3; 7 bases map to TRBD1. In germline, CDR1 is LGHNA, CDR2 YNFKEQ. The V and J ends lost 4 bases and 4 bases, in that order; junction bases with no gene match: 10. CDR3 length: 16 amino acids. For the CDR3, the DNA is TGTGCCAGCAGCCCAGGGGGAATAAAACAGGGAAACACCATATATTTT. Translated: CASSPGGIKQGNTIYF.

V is TRBV7-9 and J is TRBJ2-1; weak D call: TRBD2 (5 bases). The CDR3 length is 14 residues. CDR1 is SEHNR and CDR2 is FQNEAQ in the germline V gene (reference sequence). The V end lost 4 bases, the J end lost 8 bases, and 15 bases lay between the germline ends. The DNA for the CDR3 is TGTGCCAGCAGCTCACTACTAGGTCTAGATGAGCAGTTCTTC. Protein: CASSSLLGLDEQFF. Using reference TRBV7-9 and TRBJ2-1 for the parts outside the CDR3, the full variable domain is DTGVSQNPRHKITKRGQNVTFRCDPISEHNRLYWYRQTLGQGPEFLTYFQNEAQLEKSRLLSDRFSAERPKGSFSTLEIQRTEQGDSAMYLCASSSLLGLDEQFFGPGTRLTVL.